These 14 T cell receptor beta chains came from one sample sequenced in a study of PD-1 blockade in classical Hodgkin lymphoma. Time point reported: cycle 4 day 1 (C4D1), after less than seven weeks of nivolumab. There was relapse after autologous stem cell transplantation in every patient, and there was variation in brentuximab vedotin exposure. Assay used: immunoSEQ multiplex PCR; TCRdb lists only in-frame clones, some missing. The sample carries approximately 20,000 clones, approximately 80% recorded once. Sequencing was performed on peripheral blood mononuclear cells (PBMCs), taken before the fourth cycle of nivolumab. The receptors shown here come from a human donor with classical Hodgkin lymphoma.

The V call is TRBV4-3, the J call TRBJ2-3; D possibly matches TRBD1 or TRBD2 (5 bases each). CDR3 size: 16 residues. CDR1 LGHNA and CDR2 YSLEER come from the germline V gene. V was cut by 4 bases and J by 2 bases, with 16 bases left in between. CDR3 DNA sequence: TGCGCCAGCAGCCCTGGGACCCGCTATGACACAGATACGCAGTATTTT. This codes for CASSPGTRYDTDTQYF.

This rearrangement joins TRBV6-4 to TRBJ2-1, with 12 bases matching TRBD2. The trim removed 0 bases at V and 9 bases at J, leaving 9 bases unmatched. This CDR3 spans 17 amino acids. Germline lookup yields CDR1 MRHNA and CDR2 SNTAGT. The CDR3 loop is CASSDSEQQTSGGEQFF. The CDR3 nucleotides are TGTGCCAGCAGTGACTCGGAACAACAGACTAGCGGGGGTGAGCAGTTCTTC.

In DNA, the CDR3 is TGTGCCAGCAGCTTAGGAGTTATGGGTGAAAAACTGTTTTTT. Translated, it gives CASSLGVMGEKLFF. The chain employs TRBV13 and TRBJ1-4; D not certain. CDR1 is PRHDT, CDR2 FYEKMQ, per germline (reference sequence). The ends were cut back, 0 bases at V and 7 bases at J, with 9 bases in the middle. The CDR3 is 14 amino acids.

This clone occurred a few times. The V and J genes are TRBV27 and TRBJ1-6; D is unresolved. The germline V gene encodes CDR1 MNHEY and CDR2 SMNVEV (reference sequence). The CDR3 loop spans 12 amino acids. V dropped 5 bases and J dropped 7 bases, with 6 bases sitting between them. The CDR3 region has the DNA TGTGCCAGCAGTCCCGCGAATTCACCCCTCCACTTT. Encoded protein: CASSPANSPLHF.

The chain combines TRBV11-2 with TRBJ2-5; 8 positions agree with TRBD1. Trimming removed 1 base from V and 2 bases from J; junction bases left unmatched: 15. Germline assignment: CDR1 SGHAT and CDR2 FQNNGV. The CDR3 extends over 19 amino acids. For the CDR3, the DNA is TGTGCCAGCAGCTTAGGACGACTTCTGAGCGACAGGGGTCAAGAGACCCAGTACTTC. Protein sequence: CASSLGRLLSDRGQETQYF.

The chain couples TRBV5-6 to TRBJ1-5, with D tentatively TRBD1 (6 bases). The CDR3 contains 14 residues. The V gene lost 2 bases and the J gene lost 7 bases, with 13 bases spanning the gap. The V gene's germline CDR1 is SGHDT and CDR2 YYEEEE. The CDR3 sequence: CASSFMGQGQPQHF. The CDR3 DNA reads TGTGCCAGCAGCTTTATGGGTCAGGGGCAGCCCCAGCATTTT. Full variable domain (rest looked up from reference TRBV5-6 and TRBJ1-5): DAGVTQSPTHLIKTRGQQVTLRCSPKSGHDTVSWYQQALGQGPQFIFQYYEEEERQRGNFPDRFSGHQFPNYSSELNVNALLLGDSALYLCASSFMGQGQPQHFGDGTRLSIL.

The rearrangement links TRBV5-1 to TRBJ2-2, with D unclear. The CDR3 is 15 residues long. The germline gives CDR1 SGHRS, CDR2 YFSETQ. Trimming took 2 bases from V and 0 from J, leaving 8 bases between them. CDR3 DNA: TGCGCCAGCAGCTTCAGGAGTCCGAACACCGGGGAGCTGTTTTTT. Its translation: CASSFRSPNTGELFF.

The chain uses TRBV6-4 and TRBJ1-1, with 8 positions matching TRBD1. CDR3 size: 14 residues. The junction had 8 bases not matched to a gene; V was cut back by 6 bases and J by 5 bases. In germline, CDR1 is MRHNA, CDR2 SNTAGT. CDR3 bases: TGTGCCAGCAGCTTGGACAGGGTCGCTACTGAAGCTTTCTTT. Encoded protein: CASSLDRVATEAFF.

This chain joins TRBV5-1 and TRBJ1-2; D gene uncertain. The CDR3 is 13 residues long. V was shortened by 0 bases and J by 5 bases, with 8 bases between the two germline ends. Germline CDR1 is SGHRS and CDR2 is YFSETQ. Here the CDR3 DNA reads TGCGCCAGCAGCTTGGCTTCGGTTTATGGCTACACCTTC. Translated, it gives CASSLASVYGYTF. Looking up the rest from reference TRBV5-1 and TRBJ1-2 gives the full variable domain: KAGVTQTPRYLIKTRGQQVTLSCSPISGHRSVSWYQQTPGQGLQFLFEYFSETQRNKGNFPGRFSGRQFSNSRSEMNVSTLELGDSALYLCASSLASVYGYTFGSGTRLTVV.

This chain uses TRBV29-1 with TRBJ2-1; 9 positions agree with TRBD2. The ends lost 3 bases at V and 4 bases at J; junction bases unmatched: 4. The CDR3 is made up of 14 amino acids. Germline values: CDR1 SQVTM, CDR2 ANQGSEA. The CDR3 region is CSVDPSGMYNEQFF. The CDR3 DNA is TGCAGCGTTGACCCTAGCGGGATGTACAATGAGCAGTTCTTC.

The V and J genes are TRBV12-5 and TRBJ2-1; 14 bases are shared with TRBD2. The CDR3 length is 16 residues. Germline V gene sequence: CDR1 LGHNT, CDR2 FRNRAP. The V segment lost 2 bases and the J segment 6 bases; nucleotides outside the gene matches: 3. The CDR3 loop is CASGLPGTSGSNEQFF. In nucleotides, the CDR3 is TGTGCTAGTGGTTTGCCCGGGACTAGCGGGAGCAATGAGCAGTTCTTC.

The V gene is TRBV9, the J gene TRBJ2-1; TRBD2 agrees at 10 bases. V lost 1 base, J lost 9 bases, and 10 bases stayed unmatched. This CDR3 contains 16 residues. Germline V gene data show CDR1 as SGDLS and CDR2 as YYNGEE. CDR3 amino acids: CASSVTSGTRGGEQFF. CDR3 DNA sequence: TGTGCCAGCAGCGTAACTAGCGGGACGCGGGGTGGTGAGCAGTTCTTC.

This chain links TRBV4-1 with TRBJ2-7, with D possibly TRBD2 on 6 matching bases. The CDR3 has 14 residues. V was shortened by 0 bases and J by 3 bases, with 9 bases between the two germline ends. The germline V gene encodes CDR1 MGHRA and CDR2 YSYEKL. DNA for the CDR3: TGCGCCAGCAGCCAAGAGGTGGGGGGCTACGAGCAGTACGTC. Translation gives CASSQEVGGYEQYV.

This clone was found once. The genes are TRBV5-5 and TRBJ2-7, with D unresolved. The length of the CDR3 is 13 residues. The germline gives CDR1 SGHKS, CDR2 YYEKEE (reference sequence). The ends were cut back, 1 base at V and 0 bases at J, with 5 bases in the middle. CDR3: CASSLTFSYEQYV. The CDR3 bases are TGTGCCAGCAGCTTGACCTTCTCCTACGAGCAGTACGTC.